The sequence of this T cell receptor beta chain was determined in a study of shared clonotypes between healthy human individuals. TCRdb's table, derived via immunoSEQ multiplex PCR, lists solely in-frame clones and lacks some. The table includes 2 million to 3 million clones, around 90% detected once. Every donor was a Caucasian adult from Nashville, Tennessee. This clone was detected only once. Its antigen is currently unknown. V was clipped by 0 bases and J by 8 bases, with 11 bases between them. This CDR3 contains 13 residues. Germline V gives CDR1 SGHRS, CDR2 YFSETQ. Notes on the study in general: Naive CD4 clonotypes overlapped across a handful of donors at approximately 4.5%. Only blood was sampled, and tissue TCR repertoires likely differ from blood ones. Naive subsets tended to show greater estimated richness than memory subsets.

Sequencing used naive CD4+ T cells sorted from blood. Subset here: CD45RA+ positively selected. The clonotype originates from a man between 18 and 29 years old in good health. The rearrangement uses TRBV5-1 and TRBJ1-2, with D uncertain. As DNA, the CDR3 is TGCGCCAGCAGCTTGGTAGGCTCAAGAGGCTACACCTTC. It translates to CASSLVGSRGYTF.